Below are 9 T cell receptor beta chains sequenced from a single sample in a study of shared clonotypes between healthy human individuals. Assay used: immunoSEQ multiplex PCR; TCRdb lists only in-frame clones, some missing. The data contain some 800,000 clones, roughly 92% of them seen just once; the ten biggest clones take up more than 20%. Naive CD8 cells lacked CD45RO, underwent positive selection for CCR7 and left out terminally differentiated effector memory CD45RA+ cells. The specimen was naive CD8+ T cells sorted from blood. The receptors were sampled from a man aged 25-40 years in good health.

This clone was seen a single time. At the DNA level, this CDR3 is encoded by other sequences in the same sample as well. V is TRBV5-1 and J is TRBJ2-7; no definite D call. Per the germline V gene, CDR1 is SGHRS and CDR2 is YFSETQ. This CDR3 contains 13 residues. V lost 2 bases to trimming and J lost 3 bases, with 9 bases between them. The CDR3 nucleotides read TGCGCCAGCAGCTTTCTATCTGGCTACGAGCAGTACTTC. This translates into CASSFLSGYEQYF. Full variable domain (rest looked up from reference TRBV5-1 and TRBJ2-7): KAGVTQTPRYLIKTRGQQVTLSCSPISGHRSVSWYQQTPGQGLQFLFEYFSETQRNKGNFPGRFSGRQFSNSRSEMNVSTLELGDSALYLCASSFLSGYEQYFGPGTRLTVT.

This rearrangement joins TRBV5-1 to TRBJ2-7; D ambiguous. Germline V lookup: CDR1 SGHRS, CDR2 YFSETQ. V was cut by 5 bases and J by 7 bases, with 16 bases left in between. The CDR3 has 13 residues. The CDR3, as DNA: TGCGCCAGCAGGCGGTTTGCAATGGAAGAGCAGTACTTC. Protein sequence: CASRRFAMEEQYF.

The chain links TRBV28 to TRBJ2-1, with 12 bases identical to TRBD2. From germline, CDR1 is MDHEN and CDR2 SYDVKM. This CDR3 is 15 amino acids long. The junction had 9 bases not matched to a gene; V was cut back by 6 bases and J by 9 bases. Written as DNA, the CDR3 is TGTGCCAGCAGACCTAGACTAGCGGGAGAGGGTGAGCAGTTCTTC. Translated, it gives CASRPRLAGEGEQFF.

The CDR3: CASSLESTPTYEQYF. CDR3 coding DNA: TGTGCCAGCAGCTTGGAGTCGACCCCCACCTACGAGCAGTACTTC. The rearrangement joins TRBV7-9 to TRBJ2-7, with D unclear. CDR1 and CDR2 from the germline V gene are SEHNR and FQNEAQ (reference sequence). The length of the CDR3 is 15 residues. The germline V and J ends were trimmed by 3 bases and 2 bases, with 14 bases remaining between them. The whole variable domain, filled in from reference TRBV7-9 and TRBJ2-7, reads DTGVSQNPRHKITKRGQNVTFRCDPISEHNRLYWYRQTLGQGPEFLTYFQNEAQLEKSRLLSDRFSAERPKGSFSTLEIQRTEQGDSAMYLCASSLESTPTYEQYFGPGTRLTVT.

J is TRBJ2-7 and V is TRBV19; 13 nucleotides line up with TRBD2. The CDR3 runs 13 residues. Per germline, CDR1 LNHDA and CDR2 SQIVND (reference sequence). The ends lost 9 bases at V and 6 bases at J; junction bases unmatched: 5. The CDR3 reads CASSGTSGAEQYF. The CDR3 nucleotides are TGTGCCAGCTCCGGGACTAGCGGGGCCGAGCAGTACTTC.

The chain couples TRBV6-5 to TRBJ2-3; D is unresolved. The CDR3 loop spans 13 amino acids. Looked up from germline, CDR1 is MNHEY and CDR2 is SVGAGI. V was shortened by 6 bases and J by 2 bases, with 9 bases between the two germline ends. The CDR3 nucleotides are TGTGCCAGCAGCCTACGGGTCACAGATACGCAGTATTTT. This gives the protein CASSLRVTDTQYF.

CDR3 sequence: CASAPGGRGLGEQFF. CDR3 nucleotides: TGTGCCAGCGCCCCCGGCGGGAGGGGATTAGGTGAGCAGTTCTTC. The V call is TRBV13, the J call TRBJ2-1; TRBD2 matches at 9 bases. Germline CDR1 PRHDT, CDR2 FYEKMQ (reference sequence). V lost 8 bases to trimming and J lost 9 bases; unmatched junction nucleotides: 14. The CDR3 has 15 amino acids. Full variable domain (rest looked up from reference TRBV13 and TRBJ2-1): AAGVIQSPRHLIKEKRETATLKCYPIPRHDTVYWYQQGPGQDPQFLISFYEKMQSDKGSIPDRFSAQQFSDYHSELNMSSLELGDSALYFCASAPGGRGLGEQFFGPGTRLTVL.

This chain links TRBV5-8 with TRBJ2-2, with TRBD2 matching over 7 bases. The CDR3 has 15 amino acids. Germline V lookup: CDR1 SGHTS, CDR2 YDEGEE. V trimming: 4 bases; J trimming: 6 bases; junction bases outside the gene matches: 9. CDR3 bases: TGTGCCAGCAGCACGGGACTACCGTCGGCCGGGGAGCTGTTTTTT. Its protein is CASSTGLPSAGELFF.

The CDR3, as DNA: TGTGCCAGCAGCTTCCGAGATAGCGAAGTCGACGGGGAGCTGTTTTTT. Protein sequence: CASSFRDSEVDGELFF. V usage is TRBV11-2 and J usage is TRBJ2-2, with D tentatively TRBD2 (5 bases). The CDR3 loop spans 16 amino acids. Germline V CDR1 and CDR2: SGHAT, FQNNGV. Trimming removed 3 bases at V and 7 bases at J, with 18 bases between.